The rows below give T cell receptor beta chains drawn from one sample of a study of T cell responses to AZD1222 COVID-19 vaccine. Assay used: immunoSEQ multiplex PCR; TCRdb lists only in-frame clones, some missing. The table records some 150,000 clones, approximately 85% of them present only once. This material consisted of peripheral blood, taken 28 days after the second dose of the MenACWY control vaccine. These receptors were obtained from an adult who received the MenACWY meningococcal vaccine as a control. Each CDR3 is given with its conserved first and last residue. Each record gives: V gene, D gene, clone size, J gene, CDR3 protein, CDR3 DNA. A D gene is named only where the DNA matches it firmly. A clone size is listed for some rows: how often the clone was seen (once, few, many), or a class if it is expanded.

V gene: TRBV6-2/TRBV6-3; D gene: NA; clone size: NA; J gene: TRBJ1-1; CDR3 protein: CASSFPWGSANTEAFF; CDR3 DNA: TGTGCCAGCAGTTTTCCTTGGGGCAGCGCTAACACTGAAGCTTTCTTT
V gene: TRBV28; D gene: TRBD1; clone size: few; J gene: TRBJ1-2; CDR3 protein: CASSTGGAYGYTF; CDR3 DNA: TGTGCCAGCAGTACAGGGGGCGCCTATGGCTACACCTTC
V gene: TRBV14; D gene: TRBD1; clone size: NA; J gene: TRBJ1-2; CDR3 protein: CASSPLQGVSYGYTF; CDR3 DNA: TGTGCCAGCAGCCCCCTTCAGGGGGTCAGCTATGGCTACACCTTC
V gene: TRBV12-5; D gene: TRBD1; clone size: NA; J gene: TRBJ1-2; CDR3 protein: CASGPGGKPSNYGYTF; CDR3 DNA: TGTGCTAGTGGCCCAGGGGGCAAACCCTCTAACTATGGCTACACCTTC
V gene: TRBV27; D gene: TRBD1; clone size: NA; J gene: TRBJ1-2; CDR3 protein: CASSWDRGIGYTF; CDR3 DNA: TGTGCCAGCAGCTGGGACAGGGGAATCGGCTACACCTTC
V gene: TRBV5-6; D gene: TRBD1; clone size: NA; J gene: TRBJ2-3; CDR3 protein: CASSLGDRGRGDTQYF; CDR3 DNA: TGTGCCAGCAGCTTGGGTGACAGGGGAAGGGGAGATACGCAGTATTTT
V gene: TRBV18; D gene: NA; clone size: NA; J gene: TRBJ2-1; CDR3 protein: CASSRKHQGQGYNEQFF; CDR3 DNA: TGTGCCAGCTCTCGCAAACACCAGGGTCAGGGCTACAATGAGCAGTTCTTC
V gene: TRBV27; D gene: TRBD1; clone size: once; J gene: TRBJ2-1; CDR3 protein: CASSPTGYNEQFF; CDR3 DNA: TGTGCCAGCAGCCCGACAGGGTACAATGAGCAGTTCTTC
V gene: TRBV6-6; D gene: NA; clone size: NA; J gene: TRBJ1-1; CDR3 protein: CASRAGAEAFF; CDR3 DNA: TGTGCCAGCAGGGCGGGGGCGGAAGCTTTCTTT
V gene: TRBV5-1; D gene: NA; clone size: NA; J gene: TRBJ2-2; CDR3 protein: CASSLEGTGELFF; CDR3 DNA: TGCGCCAGCAGCTTGGAAGGGACCGGGGAGCTGTTTTTT
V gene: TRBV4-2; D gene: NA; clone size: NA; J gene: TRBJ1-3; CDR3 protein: CASSHRGEGAGNTIYF; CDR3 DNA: TGTGCCAGCAGCCATCGTGGGGAGGGGGCTGGAAACACCATATATTTT
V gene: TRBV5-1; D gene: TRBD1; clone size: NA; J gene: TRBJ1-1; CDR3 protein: CASSLTGDAEAFF; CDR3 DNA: TGCGCCAGCAGCTTGACAGGGGACGCTGAAGCTTTCTTT
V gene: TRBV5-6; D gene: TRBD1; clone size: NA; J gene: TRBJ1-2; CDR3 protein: CASSRLTGEGGGYTF; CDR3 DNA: TGTGCCAGCAGCCGTCTGACAGGGGAAGGAGGTGGCTACACCTTC
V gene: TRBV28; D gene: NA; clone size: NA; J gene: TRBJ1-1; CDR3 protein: CASRPYRRGNTEAFF; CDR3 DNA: TGTGCCAGCAGGCCGTACAGAAGAGGGAACACTGAAGCTTTCTTT
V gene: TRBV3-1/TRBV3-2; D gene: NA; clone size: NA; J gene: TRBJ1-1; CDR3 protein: CASSLPGRAEAFF; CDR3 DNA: TGTGCCAGCAGCCTTCCGGGCCGGGCTGAAGCTTTCTTT
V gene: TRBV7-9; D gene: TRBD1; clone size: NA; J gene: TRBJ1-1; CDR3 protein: CASSLGQGAGGTEAFF; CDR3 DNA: TGTGCCAGCAGCTTAGGACAGGGGGCTGGGGGCACTGAAGCTTTCTTT
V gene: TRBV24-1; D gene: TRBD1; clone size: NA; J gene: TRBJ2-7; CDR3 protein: CATSDSPGQGYEQYF; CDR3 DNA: TGTGCCACCAGTGATTCTCCGGGACAGGGCTACGAGCAGTACTTC
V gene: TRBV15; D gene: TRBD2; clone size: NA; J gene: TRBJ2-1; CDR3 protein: CATSRLAGDYNEQFF; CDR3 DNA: TGTGCCACCAGCAGACTAGCGGGGGACTACAATGAGCAGTTCTTC
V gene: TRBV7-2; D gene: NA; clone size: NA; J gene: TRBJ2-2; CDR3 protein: CASRSAILGAGELFF; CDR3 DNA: TGTGCCAGCAGGAGTGCCATACTAGGTGCCGGGGAGCTGTTTTTT
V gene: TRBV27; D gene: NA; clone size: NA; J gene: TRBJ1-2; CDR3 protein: CASSPSINYGYTF; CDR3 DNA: TGTGCCAGCAGTCCCTCAATAAACTATGGCTACACCTTC
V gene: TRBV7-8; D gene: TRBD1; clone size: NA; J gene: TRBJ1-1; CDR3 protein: CASSAQGASRTEAFF; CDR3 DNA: TGTGCCAGCAGCGCACAGGGGGCCAGTCGCACTGAAGCTTTCTTT
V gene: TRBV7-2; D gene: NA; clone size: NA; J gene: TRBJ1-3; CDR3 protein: CASSSPGGQGNTIYF; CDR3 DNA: TGTGCCAGCAGCTCCCCGGGGGGGCAAGGAAACACCATATATTTT
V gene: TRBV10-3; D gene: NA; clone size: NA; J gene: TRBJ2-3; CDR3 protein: CAISGSVLSTDTQYF; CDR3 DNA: TGTGCCATCAGTGGTAGTGTTCTTAGCACAGATACGCAGTATTTT
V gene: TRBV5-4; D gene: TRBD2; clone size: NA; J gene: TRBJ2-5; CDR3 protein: CASSLAAGLAGGQETQYF; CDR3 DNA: TGTGCCAGCAGCTTGGCCGCGGGACTAGCGGGGGGCCAAGAGACCCAGTACTTC
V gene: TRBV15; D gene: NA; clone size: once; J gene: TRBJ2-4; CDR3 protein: CATSRGRIELLAKNIQYF; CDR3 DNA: TGTGCCACCAGCAGAGGACGGATCGAATTACTAGCCAAAAACATTCAGTACTTC
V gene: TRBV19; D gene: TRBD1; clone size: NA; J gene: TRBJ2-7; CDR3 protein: CASSPGGQGAFYEQYF; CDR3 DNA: TGTGCCAGTAGTCCGGGGGGACAGGGGGCTTTTTACGAGCAGTACTTC
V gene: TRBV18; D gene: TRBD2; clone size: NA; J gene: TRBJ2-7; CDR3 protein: CASSPQRGGSYEQYF; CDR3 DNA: TGTGCCAGCTCACCCCAGCGGGGGGGATCCTACGAGCAGTACTTC
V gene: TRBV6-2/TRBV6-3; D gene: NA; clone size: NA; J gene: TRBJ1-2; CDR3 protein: CASSHREGGYTF; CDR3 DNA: TGTGCCAGCAGTCACAGGGAAGGGGGCTACACCTTC
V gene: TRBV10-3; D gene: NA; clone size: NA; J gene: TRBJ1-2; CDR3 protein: CAISGQGWYGYTF; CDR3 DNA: TGTGCCATCAGTGGGCAGGGTTGGTATGGCTACACCTTC
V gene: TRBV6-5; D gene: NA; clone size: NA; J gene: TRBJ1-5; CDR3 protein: CASRSNPRDQPQHF; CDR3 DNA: TGTGCCAGCCGGTCAAATCCCAGAGATCAGCCCCAGCATTTT
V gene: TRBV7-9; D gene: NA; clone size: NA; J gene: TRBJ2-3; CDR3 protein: CASSLEGLGDTQYF; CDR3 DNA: TGTGCCAGCAGCTTAGAGGGGCTCGGGGATACGCAGTATTTT
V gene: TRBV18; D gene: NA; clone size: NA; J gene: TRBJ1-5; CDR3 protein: CASSPPGGIARNQPQHF; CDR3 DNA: TGTGCCAGCTCACCACCTGGGGGGATCGCGCGGAATCAGCCCCAGCATTTT
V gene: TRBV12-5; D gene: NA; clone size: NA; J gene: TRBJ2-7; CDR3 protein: CASGWDFGEQYF; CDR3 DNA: TGTGCTAGTGGCTGGGACTTCGGCGAGCAGTACTTC
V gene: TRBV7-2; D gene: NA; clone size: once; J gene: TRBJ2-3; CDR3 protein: CASSLGASADTQYF; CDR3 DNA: TGTGCCAGCAGCTTAGGGGCAAGCGCCGATACGCAGTATTTT
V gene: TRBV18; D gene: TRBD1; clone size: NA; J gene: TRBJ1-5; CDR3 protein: CASSRAGTGGDQPQHF; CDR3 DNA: TGTGCCAGCTCACGGGCCGGGACAGGGGGAGATCAGCCCCAGCATTTT
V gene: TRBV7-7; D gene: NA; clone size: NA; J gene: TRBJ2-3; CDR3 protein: CASSLAPGDTQYF; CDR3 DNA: TGTGCTAGCAGCTTAGCGCCGGGAGATACGCAGTATTTT